This TCR beta chain comes out of a study of CD8 T cells in ankylosing spondylitis. Study outcomes and limitations: Clones tied to disease were said to be significantly enriched in matched ankylosing spondylitis synovial fluid.

The CDR3 consists of 13 residues. The V end was cut by 6 bases, the J end by 2 bases, with 10 bases between. Germline values: CDR1 SGHRS, CDR2 YFSETQ. TCRdb re-derived calls from the 5' RACE reads in MiXCR, one entry per CDR3 protein. Of roughly 280,000 distinct CDR3 sequences listed, around 19% are singletons. A word on this clonotype: The antigen remains unidentified.

The source of this sequence is a male donor with ankylosing spondylitis or in good health (not recorded which). The sequencing sample was made of blood, either unsorted or a sorted T cell fraction (not recorded which). J is TRBJ2-3 and V is TRBV5-1, with unresolved D. CDR3 residues: CASTLSHTDTQYF. The CDR3, as DNA: TGCGCCAGCACCCTCTCCCACACAGATACGCAGTATTTT.